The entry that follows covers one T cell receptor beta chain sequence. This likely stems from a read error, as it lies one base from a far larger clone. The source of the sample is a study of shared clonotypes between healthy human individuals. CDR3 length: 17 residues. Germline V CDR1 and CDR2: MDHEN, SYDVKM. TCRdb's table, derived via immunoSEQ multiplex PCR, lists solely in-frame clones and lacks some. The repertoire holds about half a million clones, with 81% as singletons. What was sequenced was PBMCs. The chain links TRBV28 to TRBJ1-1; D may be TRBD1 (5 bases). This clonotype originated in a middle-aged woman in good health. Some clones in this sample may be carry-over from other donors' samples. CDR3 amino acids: CASSSNWIGVANAEAFF. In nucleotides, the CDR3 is TGTGCCAGCAGTTCGAACTGGATAGGGGTGGCGAACGCTGAAGCTTTCTTT.